A single TCR beta chain is shown here with its context. The data stem from a study of cytomegalovirus exposure and HLA in healthy donors. There are 16 residues in the CDR3. Germline-derived CDR1 and CDR2 are SGHVS and FNYEAQ. The V gene lost 1 base and the J gene lost 8 bases, with 17 bases spanning the gap. The primer mix had 60 Vbeta and 13 Jbeta primers. Profiling relied on immunoSEQ multiplex PCR, and the TCRdb table lists in-frame clones only, not all of them. The table shows under 110,000 clones, with approximately 75% occurring only once. The sequenced sample was PBMCs. This chain uses TRBV7-6 with TRBJ1-4; D remains unclear. The sequence derives from a middle-aged woman in good health and CMV-seronegative. The CDR3 bases are TGTGCCAGCAGCTTAGATTGGGAGGGCAGCCCGGAAAAACTGTTTTTT. Protein product: CASSLDWEGSPEKLFF. Full variable domain (rest looked up from reference TRBV7-6 and TRBJ1-4): GAGVSQSPRYKVTKRGQDVALRCDPISGHVSLYWYRQALGQGPEFLTYFNYEAQQDKSGLPNDRFSAERPEGSISTLTIQRTEQRDSAMYRCASSLDWEGSPEKLFFGSGTQLSVL.